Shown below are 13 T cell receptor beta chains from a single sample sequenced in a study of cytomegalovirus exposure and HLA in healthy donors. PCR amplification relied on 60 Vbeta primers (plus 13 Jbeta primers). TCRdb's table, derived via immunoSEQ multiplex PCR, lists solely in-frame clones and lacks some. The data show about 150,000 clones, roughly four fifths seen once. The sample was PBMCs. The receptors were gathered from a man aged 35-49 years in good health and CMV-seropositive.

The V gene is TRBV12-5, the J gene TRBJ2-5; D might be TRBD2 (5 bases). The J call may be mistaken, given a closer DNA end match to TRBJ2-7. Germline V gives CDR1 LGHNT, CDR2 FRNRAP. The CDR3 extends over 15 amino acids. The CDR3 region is CASGLETGELYEQYF. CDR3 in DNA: TGTGCTAGTGGCCTAGAGACCGGGGAGCTCTACGAGCAGTACTTC.

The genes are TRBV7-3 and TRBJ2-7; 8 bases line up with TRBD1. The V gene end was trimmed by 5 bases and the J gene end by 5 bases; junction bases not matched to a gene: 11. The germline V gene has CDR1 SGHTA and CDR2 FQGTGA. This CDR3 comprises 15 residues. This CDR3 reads CASSPQQGAWNEQYF. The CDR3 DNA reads TGTGCCAGCAGCCCACAGCAGGGGGCCTGGAACGAGCAGTACTTC. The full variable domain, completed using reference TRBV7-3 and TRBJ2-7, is GAGVSQTPSNKVTEKGKYVELRCDPISGHTALYWYRQSLGQGPEFLIYFQGTGAADDSGLPNDRFFAVRPEGSVSTLKIQRTERGDSAVYLCASSPQQGAWNEQYFGPGTRLTVT.

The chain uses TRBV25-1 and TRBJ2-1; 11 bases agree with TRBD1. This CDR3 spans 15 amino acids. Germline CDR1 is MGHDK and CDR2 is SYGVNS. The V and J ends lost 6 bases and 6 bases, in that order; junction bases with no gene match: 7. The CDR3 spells CASREGGTGGNEQFF. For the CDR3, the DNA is TGTGCCAGCAGGGAGGGAGGGACAGGGGGCAATGAGCAGTTCTTC.

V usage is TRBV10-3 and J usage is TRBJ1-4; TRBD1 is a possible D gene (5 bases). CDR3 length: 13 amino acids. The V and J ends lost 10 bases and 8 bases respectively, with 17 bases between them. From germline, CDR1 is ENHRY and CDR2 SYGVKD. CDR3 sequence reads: CATTAGWGEKLFF. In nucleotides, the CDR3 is TGTGCCACGACGGCGGGATGGGGCGAAAAACTGTTTTTT.

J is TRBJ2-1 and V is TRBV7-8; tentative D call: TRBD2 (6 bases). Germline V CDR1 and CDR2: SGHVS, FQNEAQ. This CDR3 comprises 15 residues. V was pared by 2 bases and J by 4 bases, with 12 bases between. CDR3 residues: CASSLLQGLYNEQFF. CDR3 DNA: TGTGCCAGCAGCTTATTGCAGGGACTTTACAATGAGCAGTTCTTC.

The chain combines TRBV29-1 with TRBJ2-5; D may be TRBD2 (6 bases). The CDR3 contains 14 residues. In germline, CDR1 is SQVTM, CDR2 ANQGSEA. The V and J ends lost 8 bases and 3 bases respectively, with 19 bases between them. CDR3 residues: CSSLGGGGEETQYF. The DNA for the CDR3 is TGCAGCTCCCTGGGGGGTGGCGGAGAAGAGACCCAGTACTTC.

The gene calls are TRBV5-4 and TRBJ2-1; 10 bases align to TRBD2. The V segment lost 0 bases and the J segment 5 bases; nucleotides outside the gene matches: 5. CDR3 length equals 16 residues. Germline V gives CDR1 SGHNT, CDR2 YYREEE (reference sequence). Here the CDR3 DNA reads TGTGCCAGCAGCTTGGCGCTAGCGGGAGCTAACAATGAGCAGTTCTTC. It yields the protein CASSLALAGANNEQFF.

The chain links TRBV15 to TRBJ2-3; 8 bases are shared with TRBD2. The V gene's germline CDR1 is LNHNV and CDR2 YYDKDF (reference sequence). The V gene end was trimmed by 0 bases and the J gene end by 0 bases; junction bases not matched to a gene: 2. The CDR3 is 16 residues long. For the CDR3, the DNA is TGTGCCACCAGCAGAGAACTAGCGGCTAGCACAGATACGCAGTATTTT. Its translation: CATSRELAASTDTQYF. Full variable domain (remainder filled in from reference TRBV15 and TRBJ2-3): DAMVIQNPRYQVTQFGKPVTLSCSQTLNHNVMYWYQQKSSQAPKLLFHYYDKDFNNEADTPDNFQSRRPNTSFCFLDIRSPGLGDTAMYLCATSRELAASTDTQYFGPGTRLTVL.

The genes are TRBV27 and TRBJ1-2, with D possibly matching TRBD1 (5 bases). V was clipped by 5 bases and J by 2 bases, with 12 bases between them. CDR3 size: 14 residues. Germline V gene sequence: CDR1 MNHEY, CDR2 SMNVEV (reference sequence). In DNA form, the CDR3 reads TGTGCCAGCAGTGTTACAGGCTCGAACTATGGCTACACCTTC. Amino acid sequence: CASSVTGSNYGYTF.

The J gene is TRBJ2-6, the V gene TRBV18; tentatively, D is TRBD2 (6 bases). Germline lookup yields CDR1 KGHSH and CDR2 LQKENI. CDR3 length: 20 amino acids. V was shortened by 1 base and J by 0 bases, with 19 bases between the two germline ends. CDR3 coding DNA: TGTGCCAGCTCACCACGATCGGATTCTCCGGGACTCTCTGGGGCCAACGTCCTGACTTTC. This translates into CASSPRSDSPGLSGANVLTF.

Written as DNA, the CDR3 is TGTGCCAGCAGCTGGACCGGGAACATGAACACTGAAGCTTTCTTT. It yields the protein CASSWTGNMNTEAFF. This sequence joins TRBV27 and TRBJ1-1; D gene ambiguous. The germline gives CDR1 MNHEY, CDR2 SMNVEV (reference sequence). The CDR3 loop spans 15 amino acids. Trimming removed 6 bases from V and 0 bases from J, with 14 bases in between.

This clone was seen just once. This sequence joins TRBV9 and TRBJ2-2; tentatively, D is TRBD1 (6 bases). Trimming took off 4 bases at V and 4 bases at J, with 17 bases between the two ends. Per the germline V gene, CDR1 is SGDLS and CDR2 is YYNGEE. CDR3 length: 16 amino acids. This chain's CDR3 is CASSPSVGASTGELFF. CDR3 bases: TGTGCCAGCAGCCCCAGCGTGGGGGCTTCCACCGGGGAGCTGTTTTTT. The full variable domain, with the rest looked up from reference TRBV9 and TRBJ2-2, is DSGVTQTPKHLITATGQRVTLRCSPRSGDLSVYWYQQSLDQGLQFLIQYYNGEERAKGNILERFSAQQFPDLHSELNLSSLELGDSALYFCASSPSVGASTGELFFGEGSRLTVL.

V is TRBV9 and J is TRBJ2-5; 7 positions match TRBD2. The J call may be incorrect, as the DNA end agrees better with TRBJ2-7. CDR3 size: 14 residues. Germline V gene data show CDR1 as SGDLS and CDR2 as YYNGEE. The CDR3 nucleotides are TGTGCCAGCACCCTACGGGACTATGGTCCCGAGCAGTACTTC. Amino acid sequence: CASTLRDYGPEQYF.